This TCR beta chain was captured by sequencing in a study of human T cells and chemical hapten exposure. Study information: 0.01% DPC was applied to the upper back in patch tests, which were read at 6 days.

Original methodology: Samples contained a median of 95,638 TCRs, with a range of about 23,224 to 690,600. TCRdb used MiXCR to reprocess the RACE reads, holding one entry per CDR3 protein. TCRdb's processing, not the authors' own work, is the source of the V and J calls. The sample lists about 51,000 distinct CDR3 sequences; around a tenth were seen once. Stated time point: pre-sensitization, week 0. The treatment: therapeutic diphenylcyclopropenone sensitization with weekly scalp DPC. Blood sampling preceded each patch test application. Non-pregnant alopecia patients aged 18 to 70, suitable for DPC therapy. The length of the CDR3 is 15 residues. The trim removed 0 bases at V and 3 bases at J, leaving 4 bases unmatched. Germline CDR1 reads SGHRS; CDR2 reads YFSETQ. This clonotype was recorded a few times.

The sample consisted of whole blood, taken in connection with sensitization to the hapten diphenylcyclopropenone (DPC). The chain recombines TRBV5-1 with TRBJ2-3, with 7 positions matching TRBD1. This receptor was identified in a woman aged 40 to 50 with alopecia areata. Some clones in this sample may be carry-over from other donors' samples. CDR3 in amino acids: CASSLEGTVTDTQYF. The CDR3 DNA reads TGCGCCAGCAGCTTGGAAGGGACAGTTACAGATACGCAGTATTTT.